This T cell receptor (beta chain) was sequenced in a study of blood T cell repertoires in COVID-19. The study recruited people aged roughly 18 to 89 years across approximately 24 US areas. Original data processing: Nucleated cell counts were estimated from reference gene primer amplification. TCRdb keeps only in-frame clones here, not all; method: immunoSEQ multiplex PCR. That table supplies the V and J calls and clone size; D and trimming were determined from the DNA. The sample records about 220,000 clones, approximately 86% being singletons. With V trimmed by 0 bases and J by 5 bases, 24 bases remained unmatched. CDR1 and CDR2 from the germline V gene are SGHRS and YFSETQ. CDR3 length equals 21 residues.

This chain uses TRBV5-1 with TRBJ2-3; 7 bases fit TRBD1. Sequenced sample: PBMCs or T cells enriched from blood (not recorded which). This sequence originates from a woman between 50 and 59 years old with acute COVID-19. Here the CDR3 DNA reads TGCGCCAGCAGCTTGGGTCCGACAGGGTGGCGCGGAGATGCCTTGGGAGATACGCAGTATTTT. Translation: CASSLGPTGWRGDALGDTQYF.